This T cell receptor (beta chain) was sequenced during a study of shared clonotypes between healthy human individuals. Several immunoSEQ 96-well plates shared each subset's DNA, each plate a replicate. Using immunoSEQ multiplex PCR, the repertoire was profiled, and TCRdb retains in-frame clones only, with some absent. The data hold around 700,000 clones, with approximately 79% observed a single time. General study findings and limits: Among non-shared clonotypes, generation probabilities were lower than among those shared by all four donors.

As for this clone: As yet, its antigen is unknown.

This receptor was taken from a woman in her twenties or thirties in good health. The material sequenced was memory CD4+ T cells sorted from blood. The subset denotes: CD45RA-negative fraction.

The CDR3 here is CASSRGGGGLSTYEQYF. CDR3 in DNA: TGTGCCAGCAGCCGGGGTGGCGGGGGGCTTTCTACGTACGAGCAGTACTTC. The J gene is TRBJ2-7, the V gene TRBV13, with TRBD2 matching over 8 bases. The trim removed 5 bases at V and 4 bases at J, leaving 16 bases unmatched. There are 17 residues in the CDR3. Germline loops: CDR1 PRHDT, CDR2 FYEKMQ (reference sequence).